Each of the 27 T cell receptor beta chains below was sequenced from the same sample in a study of T cell responses to AZD1222 COVID-19 vaccine (dated by TCRdb to about 2021). The sample's time point, from its label and the paper: about 28 days (+/-7) after the second vaccine dose. The library was made by the immunoSEQ multiplex PCR assay. The immuneACCESS repertoire file appears here via TCRdb, limited to in-frame rearrangements. These files lack a portion of the clones; in checked studies, under half of the deficit traces to unresolved V genes, and the cause of the others is not known. For this sample the table gives about 74,000 clones, of which around 90% were detected only once. About 8% of the sample is in the top ten clones. Sequenced here: peripheral blood, sampled 28 days after the second AZD1222 dose. All receptors derive from an adult who received the AZD1222 COVID-19 vaccine.

The V call is TRBV9, the J call TRBJ1-5; TRBD1 matches 11 bases. Germline values: CDR1 SGDLS, CDR2 YYNGEE. Trimming took 4 bases from V and 4 from J; bases not matched to a gene: 10. This CDR3 is 17 amino acids long. CDR3 sequence: CASSPGVGTGGNQPQHF. CDR3 DNA: TGTGCCAGCAGCCCTGGGGTGGGGACAGGGGGAAATCAGCCCCAGCATTTT.

The chain recombines TRBV3-1 (or the pseudogene TRBV3-2) with TRBJ1-1; the D is unclear. The CDR3 is made up of 14 amino acids. The V gene's germline CDR1 is LGHDT and CDR2 YNNKEL (reference sequence). The V end was cut by 2 bases, the J end by 4 bases, with 11 bases between. The CDR3 is CASSQNSFTTEAFF. DNA for the CDR3: TGTGCCAGCAGCCAAAACTCATTTACCACTGAAGCTTTCTTT.

This clone appeared a single time. The CDR3 DNA follows: TGTGCCAGCAGCTTAGGGACAGGGGTGGCTGAAGCTTTCTTT. Amino acid sequence: CASSLGTGVAEAFF. The rearrangement uses TRBV7-8 and TRBJ1-1; 9 positions agree with TRBD1. The CDR3 runs to 14 residues. V lost 1 base and J lost 6; bases outside the gene matches: 3. Germline V CDR1 and CDR2: SGHVS, FQNEAQ.

The chain recombines TRBV6-5 with TRBJ2-2; D ambiguous. Germline CDR1 reads MNHEY; CDR2 reads SVGAGI. CDR3 size: 15 residues. Trimming left V 2 bases short and J 0 bases short, with 7 bases between. As DNA, the CDR3 is TGTGCCAGCAGTTACGCAGGATCGAACACCGGGGAGCTGTTTTTT. Protein product: CASSYAGSNTGELFF.

The J gene is TRBJ1-5, the V gene TRBV28; no clear D gene. Germline V CDR1 and CDR2: MDHEN, SYDVKM. This CDR3 has 15 amino acids. Deletions cut 3 bases from V and 0 bases from J, with 9 bases between. CDR3 coding DNA: TGTGCCAGCAGTTTGTTGGGGTATAGCAATCAGCCCCAGCATTTT. Its translation is CASSLLGYSNQPQHF.

J is TRBJ1-2 and V is TRBV4-1; 9 bases map to TRBD1. The CDR3 runs 16 residues. The V and J ends lost 3 bases and 3 bases, in that order; junction bases with no gene match: 8. The germline V gene has CDR1 MGHRA and CDR2 YSYEKL. The DNA for the CDR3 is TGCGCCAGCAGCCACGCCGGGACAGGGCTTGACTATGGCTACACCTTC. This codes for CASSHAGTGLDYGYTF.

The chain joins TRBV3-1 (or the pseudogene TRBV3-2) to TRBJ2-7, with 7 bases that match TRBD1. Germline V gives CDR1 LGHDT, CDR2 YNNKEL (reference sequence). The CDR3 has 15 residues. J lost 1 base, V lost 1 base, and 4 bases had no gene match. CDR3 nucleotides: TGTGCCAGCAGCCAAGGGACAGGCCTTTCCTACGAGCAGTACTTC. Translation gives CASSQGTGLSYEQYF.

The V call is TRBV2, the J call TRBJ2-5, with unresolved D. V was cut by 1 base and J by 1 base, with 1 base left in between. The CDR3 loop spans 12 amino acids. Looked up from germline, CDR1 is SNHLY and CDR2 is FYNNEI. The CDR3: CASSEVQETQYF. In DNA form, the CDR3 reads TGTGCCAGCAGTGAAGTCCAAGAGACCCAGTACTTC.

V gene TRBV27 combines with J gene TRBJ1-1, with D hard to call. Germline loops: CDR1 MNHEY, CDR2 SMNVEV (reference sequence). Between the trimmed V and J ends, which lost 8 bases and 5 bases, there was a span of 18 bases. This CDR3 spans 14 amino acids. In DNA form, the CDR3 reads TGTGCCAGCCTTAGGAGCGGGTTCCGGACTGAAGCTTTCTTT. Its protein product is CASLRSGFRTEAFF.

V is TRBV19 and J is TRBJ1-5, with 8 bases fitting TRBD1. The J segment lost 7 bases and the V segment lost 3 bases, leaving 11 bases of the junction unmatched. The germline gives CDR1 LNHDA, CDR2 SQIVND (reference sequence). CDR3 length: 16 amino acids. The CDR3 sequence: CASSILRQGAPQPQHF. Here the CDR3 DNA reads TGTGCCAGTAGTATTCTGAGGCAGGGGGCCCCCCAGCCCCAGCATTTT.

The chain employs TRBV9 and TRBJ2-7, with a weak D call TRBD2 (6 bases). The CDR3 totals 14 residues. Germline loops: CDR1 SGDLS, CDR2 YYNGEE. V lost 2 bases and J 2 bases, leaving 11 bases between the germline ends. The CDR3 DNA is TGTGCCAGCAGCGTCCGGGACTGGCCCTACGAGCAGTACTTC. Translating it yields CASSVRDWPYEQYF.

The chain joins TRBV14 to TRBJ2-2; D is uncertain. The V gene lost 4 bases and the J gene lost 6 bases, with 9 bases spanning the gap. This CDR3 has 13 residues. CDR1 SGHDN and CDR2 FVKESK come from the germline V gene. CDR3 nucleotide sequence: TGTGCCAGCAGCCCCCGGTTGGCCGGGGAGCTGTTTTTT. Its protein is CASSPRLAGELFF.

V gene TRBV18 combines with J gene TRBJ1-1, with 8 bases that match TRBD1. The CDR3 is 16 residues long. Germline values: CDR1 KGHSH, CDR2 LQKENI. V lost 3 bases and J lost 4; bases outside the gene matches: 10. DNA of the CDR3: TGTGCCAGCTCACCCAGACAGGGGTCCCAGTCCACTGAAGCTTTCTTT. This gives the protein CASSPRQGSQSTEAFF.

The V gene is TRBV18, the J gene TRBJ1-1; D gene unclear. The germline V gene encodes CDR1 KGHSH and CDR2 LQKENI. Trimming removed 0 bases at V and 1 base at J, with 9 bases between. The CDR3 has 15 residues. In DNA form, the CDR3 reads TGTGCCAGCTCACCACCGGCCCGTTCGAACACTGAAGCTTTCTTT. Amino acid sequence: CASSPPARSNTEAFF.

The chain links TRBV28 to TRBJ1-2, with 9 bases fitting TRBD1. The CDR3 runs 14 residues. The junction had 8 bases not matched to a gene; V was cut back by 5 bases and J by 7 bases. CDR1 is MDHEN, CDR2 SYDVKM, per germline. The CDR3 sequence: CASSPRDRVVGYTF. The CDR3 DNA reads TGTGCCAGCAGTCCCCGGGACAGGGTAGTTGGCTACACCTTC.

V gene TRBV24-1 combines with J gene TRBJ1-2, with TRBD1 matching 7 bases. Germline CDR1 KGHDR, CDR2 SFDVKD. V lost 4 bases and J lost 4; bases outside the gene matches: 5. This CDR3 spans 14 amino acids. The CDR3 sequence is CATSEEGAGYGYTF. CDR3 coding DNA: TGTGCCACCAGTGAAGAGGGGGCAGGCTATGGCTACACCTTC.

This sequence joins TRBV7-2 and TRBJ2-2; TRBD2 matches 10 bases. Germline lookup yields CDR1 SGHTA and CDR2 FQGNSA. V dropped 0 bases and J dropped 8; count of bases not matched to a gene: 3. The CDR3 totals 15 residues. CDR3: CASSLAASGRGELFF. In DNA form, the CDR3 reads TGTGCCAGCAGCTTAGCGGCTAGCGGGAGAGGGGAGCTGTTTTTT. The complete variable domain, with remaining parts taken from reference TRBV7-2 and TRBJ2-2, reads GAGVSQSPSNKVTEKGKDVELRCDPISGHTALYWYRQSLGQGLEFLIYFQGNSAPDKSGLPSDRFSAERTGGSVSTLTIQRTQQEDSAVYLCASSLAASGRGELFFGEGSRLTVL.

This clone came up once. This chain links TRBV30 with TRBJ1-2; no clear D gene. CDR3 length: 13 residues. Trimming cost V 0 bases and J 2 bases, with 7 bases left between them. In germline, CDR1 is GTSNPN, CDR2 SVGIG (reference sequence). The CDR3 DNA reads as TGTGCCTGGAGTGTACTGGGGAACTATGGCTACACCTTC. Its protein product is CAWSVLGNYGYTF. Full variable domain (rest looked up from reference TRBV30 and TRBJ1-2): SQTIHQWPATLVQPVGSPLSLECTVEGTSNPNLYWYRQAAGRGLQLLFYSVGIGQISSEVPQNLSASRPQDRQFILSSKKLLLSDSGFYLCAWSVLGNYGYTFGSGTRLTVV.

Worth noting for this clone: Other DNA sequences from this sample encode an identical CDR3 as well. The chain employs TRBV2 and TRBJ1-1; a possible D gene is TRBD1 (5 bases). Looked up from germline, CDR1 is SNHLY and CDR2 is FYNNEI. The CDR3 spans 13 residues. V was clipped by 3 bases and J by 2 bases, with 7 bases between them. The CDR3 here is CASSEQGNTEAFF. CDR3 DNA: TGTGCCAGCAGTGAGCAGGGTAACACTGAAGCTTTCTTT.

V is TRBV28 and J is TRBJ2-7; TRBD2 is a possible D gene (6 bases). The CDR3 runs 11 residues. The germline V and J ends were trimmed by 7 bases and 8 bases, with 12 bases remaining between them. Per the germline V gene, CDR1 is MDHEN and CDR2 is SYDVKM. In nucleotides, the CDR3 is TGTGCCAGCAAAGGAGGGTTCCAGCAGTACTTC. This gives the protein CASKGGFQQYF.

The rearrangement joins TRBV5-1 to TRBJ2-1; TRBD2 might be the D (6 bases). Per the germline V gene, CDR1 is SGHRS and CDR2 is YFSETQ. V lost 7 bases and J 3 bases, leaving 14 bases between the germline ends. The length of the CDR3 is 14 residues. CDR3 loop: CASVEGLNYNEQFF. CDR3 nucleotides: TGCGCCAGCGTTGAGGGACTCAACTACAATGAGCAGTTCTTC.

J is TRBJ1-1 and V is TRBV6-2 or TRBV6-3; 11 positions match TRBD1. V dropped 4 bases and J dropped 7; count of bases not matched to a gene: 11. CDR3 length: 16 amino acids. CDR1 is MNHEY, CDR2 SVGEGT, per germline. CDR3 DNA: TGTGCCAGCAGTTCGGTACCACGGACAGGGGGCAATGAAGCTTTCTTT. The encoded protein is CASSSVPRTGGNEAFF.

V usage is TRBV7-3 and J usage is TRBJ2-1, with D possibly called TRBD1 or TRBD2 (5 bases each). Trimming cost V 5 bases and J 6 bases, with 8 bases left between them. The germline gives CDR1 SGHTA, CDR2 FQGTGA. CDR3 length: 12 residues. CDR3 DNA: TGTGCCAGCAGCGGGACGGGCAATGAGCAGTTCTTC. As protein: CASSGTGNEQFF.

The chain employs TRBV28 and TRBJ1-5, with 10 bases identical to TRBD1. Trimming cost V 5 bases and J 6 bases; bases outside gene matches: 7. Germline-derived CDR1 and CDR2 are MDHEN and SYDVKM. The CDR3 has 15 residues. CDR3 loop: CASSKRQGAFQPQHF. The CDR3 coding sequence is TGTGCCAGCAGTAAAAGACAGGGGGCCTTTCAGCCCCAGCATTTT.

The chain joins TRBV29-1 to TRBJ2-6; D uncertain. V lost 4 bases and J lost 4, with 5 bases in between. The CDR3 consists of 12 residues. Germline V gene lookup returns CDR1 SQVTM and CDR2 ANQGSEA. The DNA of the CDR3 is TGCAGCGTTGGTTCAGGGGCCAACGTCCTGACTTTC. It yields the protein CSVGSGANVLTF. The full variable domain, completed using reference TRBV29-1 and TRBJ2-6, is SAVISQKPSRDICQRGTSLTIQCQVDSQVTMMFWYRQQPGQSLTLIATANQGSEATYESGFVIDKFPISRPNLTFSTLTVSNMSPEDSSIYLCSVGSGANVLTFGAGSRLTVL.

The CDR3 DNA reads as TGTGCCAGCAGTGAGACCACCGTTCTAGCCAAAAACATTCAGTACTTC. Translated: CASSETTVLAKNIQYF. This rearrangement joins TRBV6-1 to TRBJ2-4, with D unclear. The CDR3 totals 16 residues. Trimming removed 3 bases at V and 0 bases at J, with 12 bases between. In germline, CDR1 is MNHNS, CDR2 SASEGT.

This chain connects TRBV4-1 to TRBJ1-1, with a possible D match to TRBD1 (6 bases). From germline, CDR1 is MGHRA and CDR2 YSYEKL. The V and J ends lost 7 bases and 3 bases respectively, with 12 bases between them. CDR3 length: 13 residues. CDR3 sequence: CASTLQGDTEAFF. Here the CDR3 DNA reads TGCGCCAGCACCCTACAGGGTGACACTGAAGCTTTCTTT.